This entry lists 13 T cell receptor beta chains sequenced from one sample in a study of post-analysis software for immune sequencing data. Study-wide findings and caveats: Roughly 5 TRBV segments were significantly more frequent in patients than in controls. TRBV5-6, TRBV5-1 and TRBV20-1 were among these segments.

No antigen has been identified for these receptors. Carried by the TCR beta cDNA libraries were unique molecular identifiers. Via MiXCR, TCRdb re-called the PCR reads, giving one row per CDR3 protein. The table lists 700,000 to 900,000 distinct CDR3 sequences, 40% to 55% of them singletons. The sequenced material came from blood. The receptor source for this set is a girl aged 5-17 years with multiple sclerosis.

This clonotype occurred once. The chain combines TRBV6-6 with TRBJ1-4; TRBD1 agrees at 12 bases. Germline CDR1 and CDR2: MNHNY and SVGAGI (reference sequence). This CDR3 is 17 amino acids long. With V trimmed by 2 bases and J by 5 bases, 6 bases remained unmatched. The CDR3 nucleotides read TGTGCCAGCAGTTACAGCGCCGGGACAGGGGGCAATGAAAAACTGTTTTTT. It specifies CASSYSAGTGGNEKLFF.

This clonotype was found a few times. Sequence at one end of the junction differs from germline and may be a read error. The V and J genes are TRBV6-5 and TRBJ2-6; 8 bases align to TRBD1. CDR3 length: 18 residues. CDR1 is MNHEY, CDR2 SVGAGI, per germline. This CDR3 reads CASSFLDRAFSGANVRTF. Here the CDR3 DNA reads TGTGCCAGCAGTTTTTTGGACAGGGCTTTCTCCGGGGCCAACGTCCGGACTTTC.

V gene TRBV5-1 combines with J gene TRBJ2-5, with 8 bases that match TRBD2. The J call may be incorrect, as the DNA end agrees better with TRBJ2-7. This CDR3 has 16 amino acids. Germline CDR1 and CDR2: SGHRS and YFSETQ. CDR3 amino acids: CASSLGVRGAAYEQYF. CDR3 DNA: TGCGCCAGCAGCTTGGGGGTGCGGGGGGCCGCCTACGAGCAGTACTTC.

The chain couples TRBV20-1 to TRBJ2-1; 14 bases map to TRBD2. Per germline, CDR1 DFQATT and CDR2 SNEGSKA (reference sequence). With 3 bases clipped from V and 4 bases from J, the junction kept 2 bases outside the gene matches. This CDR3 comprises 15 residues. CDR3 in DNA: TGCAGTGCTAGGGGGACTAGCGGGAGTTACAATGAGCAGTTCTTC. Translating gives CSARGTSGSYNEQFF.

This clonotype was seen a handful of times. The chain carries TRBV12-3 or TRBV12-4 and TRBJ2-7; D gene unclear. CDR3 length: 15 residues. The ends were cut back, 2 bases at V and 0 bases at J, with 11 bases in the middle. CDR3 residues: CASSLSRMSSYEQYF. In DNA form, the CDR3 reads TGTGCCAGCAGTTTATCCAGAATGAGCTCCTACGAGCAGTACTTC.

This clonotype was counted only a few times. The chain carries TRBV6-4 and TRBJ2-3; 10 bases agree with TRBD2. Germline CDR1 reads MRHNA; CDR2 reads SNTAGT. J gave up 2 bases and V 0 bases, and 2 bases lay outside the gene matches. The CDR3 runs to 16 residues. The CDR3 loop reads CASSDSTSGYTDTQYF. CDR3 DNA sequence: TGTGCCAGCAGTGACTCGACTAGCGGGTACACAGATACGCAGTATTTT.

The V call is TRBV7-2, the J call TRBJ2-1; TRBD2 matches 7 bases. The V gene's germline CDR1 is SGHTA and CDR2 FQGNSA. The CDR3 has 17 amino acids. The junction had 10 bases not matched to a gene; V was cut back by 1 base and J by 4 bases. The CDR3 here is CASSLVFGRTRYNEQFF. The CDR3 bases are TGTGCCAGCAGCTTAGTGTTTGGCAGGACTAGGTACAATGAGCAGTTCTTC.

In DNA form, the CDR3 reads TGTGCCAGCAGTACCCTGGGTCGTACGGAGCAGTACTTC. Translating it yields CASSTLGRTEQYF. V gene TRBV6-2 or TRBV6-3 combines with J gene TRBJ2-7; D is ambiguous. This CDR3 is built from 13 residues. Germline CDR1 and CDR2: MNHEY and SVGEGT. V was shortened by 5 bases and J by 7 bases, with 15 bases between the two germline ends.

This clonotype was seen a few times. The J gene is TRBJ1-1, the V gene TRBV5-1; 7 bases fit TRBD1. The CDR3 length is 15 residues. J lost 4 bases, V lost 3 bases, and 9 bases had no gene match. Germline V gene sequence: CDR1 SGHRS, CDR2 YFSETQ. The CDR3 sequence: CASSSDPTGPTEAFF. Written as DNA, the CDR3 is TGCGCCAGCAGCTCGGACCCGACAGGGCCCACTGAAGCTTTCTTT.

V is TRBV6-5 and J is TRBJ1-4; D might be TRBD1 (5 bases). CDR3 length: 14 amino acids. Trimming shortened V by 7 bases and J by 4 bases, and 13 bases separated the two germline ends. Per germline, CDR1 MNHEY and CDR2 SVGAGI. The DNA for the CDR3 is TGTGCCAGCAACGCGCGGGGGAATAATGAAAAACTGTTTTTT. The encoded protein is CASNARGNNEKLFF.

Comment on this clonotype: Given a much more abundant clone one base away, this may be a read error. The rearrangement joins TRBV12-3 or TRBV12-4 to TRBJ2-3; 8 bases agree with TRBD1. The CDR3 has 14 residues. The CDR3 DNA reads as TGTGCCAGCAGTCCTGGACAGGGACCAGATATGCAGTATTTT. Its protein product is CASSPGQGPDMQYF.

The V and J genes are TRBV28 and TRBJ1-6, with D perhaps matching TRBD1 (6 bases). The CDR3 contains 14 residues. CDR1 is MDHEN, CDR2 SYDVKM, per germline. V lost 6 bases, J lost 9 bases, and 15 bases lay in between. CDR3 bases: TGTGCCAGCAGATTTACAGGGACTGGTTCACCCCTCCACTTT. This translates into CASRFTGTGSPLHF.

CDR3 loop: CASSHPSPGRETQYF. CDR3 sequence (DNA): TGTGCCAGCAGCCACCCCTCGCCCGGGAGGGAGACCCAGTACTTC. V and J are TRBV11-2 and TRBJ2-5; 7 bases match TRBD2. The CDR3 sequence is 15 residues long. J lost 5 bases, V lost 5 bases, and 11 bases had no gene match. CDR1 and CDR2 from the germline V gene are SGHAT and FQNNGV.